Included here is one T cell receptor (beta chain) sequence, with context. Its target antigen remains unknown. The record has no base qualities; no much larger clone is one base away. Collaborating institutions collected whole blood in K2EDTA tubes following their own protocols. For TCRbeta analysis, collaborators shipped samples in one of three forms: frozen whole blood, isolated PBMCs, or DNA extracted from either of those sample types. The data derive from a study of blood T cell repertoires in COVID-19 (dated by TCRdb to 2019 to 2021). Concerning the study at large: Collaborator samples came from the United States, Italy and Spain and covered acute and convalescent phases of COVID-19. The prospective study material was composed of cDNA or gDNA derived from T cells, B-cell-depleted T cells, or PBMCs. Deeply sampled blood TCRbeta repertoires from subjects exposed to, actively infected with, or recovered from COVID-19 were included in the dataset. The repertoires were released in a freely available public database meant as a resource for research on the immune response to SARS-CoV-2. The samples were drawn from the first 160 participants of the ongoing ImmuneRACE study and from about 1,200 subjects provided by 6 global collaborators. Sample metadata almost always included a de-identified subject ID, COVID-19 status, age in years and sex. Where available, HLA class I and class II types were taken from metadata supplied by the sample provider and were not determined by assay-based typing.

TCRbeta CDR3 regions were amplified from genomic DNA using the immunoSEQ Assay, a bias-controlled multiplex PCR. Regarding the original processing steps: The number of nucleated cells in each sample was estimated by amplification of reference gene primers within the assay. Sequence reads were collapsed and filtered to measure the absolute abundance of every unique TCRbeta CDR3 rearrangement. Productive Simpson clonality was computed per sample as the square root of Simpson's diversity index over productive rearrangements. TCRdb carries this immuneACCESS record with in-frame sequences only. Its versions omit some clonotypes, under half of them owing to an unresolved V gene in the studies checked, with the rest unexplained. V, J and clone size are taken as reported in that table, and D and trimming were inferred from the DNA itself. The sample has around 220,000 clones on record, more than 65% of them singletons. The ten largest clones capture around 3.6% of the sample.

The germline V gene (reference sequence) gives CDR1 as SEHNR and CDR2 as FQNEAQ. From the cysteine up to the phenylalanine, the CDR3 has a length of 14 residues. The sequence is cut down to CDR3 DNA, 42 bases in frame from base 1. V loses 1 base, J loses 6 bases, and the germline ends lie 10 bases apart. Study-level results and caveats: How much clinical and demographic metadata was included differed by source and by participant, and the metadata was provided uncurated.

This chain is built from TRBV7-9 and TRBJ1-5, and TRBD1 may be the D gene, going by 6 matching bases. The sequenced sample consisted of peripheral blood. This clonotype was obtained from a woman aged 35 to 49 with active or convalescent COVID-19. The sequenced DNA: TGTGCCAGCAGCTTAGAGGGGGTCGTTCAGCCCCAGCATTTT. This translates into CASSLEGVVQPQHF. The CDR3 plus the reference TRBV7-9 and TRBJ1-5 genes for the other parts give the full variable domain: DTGVSQNPRHKITKRGQNVTFRCDPISEHNRLYWYRQTLGQGPEFLTYFQNEAQLEKSRLLSDRFSAERPKGSFSTLEIQRTEQGDSAMYLCASSLEGVVQPQHFGDGTRLSIL.